Described below is a single TCR beta chain sequence and its context. Its antigen is as yet unknown. TCRdb re-called the reads through MiXCR, storing one row per CDR3 protein. The sample has 110,000 or so distinct CDR3 sequences, 30% seen once. This entry is derived from a study of T cell repertoires in cytomegalovirus infection. Background on the study: HLA-B-restricted CMV epitopes that are well studied, plus recently identified HLA-C-restricted ones, were used by the study. Both CMV infection and a matching HLA type were indicated by public TCR beta signatures. Study-wide points: HLA-C-restricted CMV clonotypes gave the most frequent clonotype in two of eight donors.

Germline CDR1 SGHTA, CDR2 FQGNSA. J lost 8 bases, V lost 4 bases, and 17 bases had no gene match. This CDR3 is built from 17 residues. The clonotype comes from a human donor in good health (CMV status not recorded). Some clones in this sample may be carry-over from other donors' samples. The sample consisted of CD8+ T cells from cultured PBMCs, taken from culture after CMV antigen stimulation. The chain employs TRBV7-2 and TRBJ2-3; TRBD2 matches at 8 bases. CDR3 amino acids: CASSSGGPRDIDSTQYF. CDR3 nucleotides: TGTGCCAGCAGCTCGGGGGGGCCGAGGGACATCGACAGTACGCAGTATTTT.